This passage covers 19 T cell receptor beta chains from one sample sequenced in a study of post-analysis software for immune sequencing data. Points from the study as a whole: Higher frequency in patients than in controls was seen for a handful of TRBV segments, with TRBV5-6, TRBV5-1 and TRBV20-1 among them.

No antigens are known for them. Unique molecular identifiers were built into the TCR beta cDNA libraries. TCRdb reanalysed the PCR reads using MiXCR and keeps one entry per CDR3 protein. Of approximately 400,000 distinct CDR3 sequences detected, 30% to 45% appear once; the ten largest clones hold over 10%. The sequenced material came from blood. These receptors all come from a girl aged 10-17 years with multiple sclerosis.

This clonotype was detected only a few times. The genes are TRBV10-3 and TRBJ2-5; D is tentatively TRBD1 or TRBD2 (5 bases each). In germline, CDR1 is ENHRY, CDR2 SYGVKD. The CDR3 has 15 amino acids. V was trimmed by 0 bases and J by 1 base, leaving 9 bases between them. As DNA, the CDR3 is TGTGCCATCAGTGAGTCTTGGGGGACCCAAGAGACCCAGTACTTC. Protein: CAISESWGTQETQYF.

The chain recombines TRBV14 with TRBJ2-7; TRBD2 is a possible D gene (5 bases). V lost 2 bases and J 5 bases, leaving 10 bases between the germline ends. Germline V CDR1 and CDR2: SGHDN, FVKESK. The CDR3 is 13 amino acids. The CDR3 sequence: CASSQWAGNEQYF. The CDR3 region has the DNA TGTGCCAGCAGCCAATGGGCGGGCAACGAGCAGTACTTC.

This CDR3 is CASSQVSGLGETQYF. The CDR3 DNA is TGCGCCAGCAGCCAAGTTTCGGGGCTGGGAGAGACCCAGTACTTC. The chain links TRBV4-1 to TRBJ2-7; D tentatively reads TRBD1 or TRBD2 (5 bases each). Judging by the DNA end, TRBJ2-5 fits better; the J call may be wrong. The CDR3 spans 15 residues. Germline CDR1 and CDR2: MGHRA and YSYEKL.

This clonotype was observed a handful of times. The gene calls are TRBV5-1 and TRBJ1-4; D is ambiguous. V was clipped by 0 bases and J by 7 bases, with 19 bases between them. CDR1 is SGHRS and CDR2 is YFSETQ in the germline V gene. The CDR3 length is 17 residues. The CDR3 sequence is CASSLAARRPRGEKLFF. The CDR3, as DNA: TGCGCCAGCAGCTTGGCCGCCCGCCGACCTCGGGGTGAAAAACTGTTTTTT.

This chain connects TRBV10-3 to TRBJ2-1; tentative D call: TRBD1 (5 bases). CDR1 and CDR2 from the germline V gene are ENHRY and SYGVKD. Trimming left V 11 bases short and J 9 bases short, with 11 bases between. The CDR3 runs 10 residues. DNA of the CDR3: TGTGCCGGGGCGCTTGGTGAGCAGTTCTTC. This gives the protein CAGALGEQFF.

The chain couples TRBV7-6 to TRBJ2-7; D uncertain. The CDR3 contains 17 residues. Per the germline V gene, CDR1 is SGHVS and CDR2 is FNYEAQ. V shed 2 bases and J shed 6 bases, with 23 bases lying between them. Here the CDR3 reads CASSLRYDRRAPLEQYF. CDR3 nucleotide sequence: TGTGCCAGCAGCTTACGGTACGACCGTCGAGCCCCCCTCGAGCAGTACTTC.

The chain employs TRBV4-1 and TRBJ2-4, with D unclear. Between the trimmed V and J ends, which lost 0 bases and 0 bases, there was a span of 21 bases. Looked up from germline, CDR1 is MGHRA and CDR2 is YSYEKL. The CDR3 is 20 residues long. The chain's CDR3 is CASSQDSWRTITGAKNIQYF. The CDR3 DNA reads TGCGCCAGCAGCCAAGATAGTTGGCGGACCATAACGGGAGCCAAAAACATTCAGTACTTC.

This clonotype was detected a few times. The chain joins TRBV10-3 to TRBJ2-7; TRBD1 matches at 7 bases. V lost 2 bases, J lost 3 bases, and 4 bases stayed unmatched. Germline-derived CDR1 and CDR2 are ENHRY and SYGVKD. The CDR3 runs 14 residues. Written as DNA, the CDR3 is TGTGCCATCAGTGAGAACCGGGACAGCTACGAGCAGTACTTC. Translating gives CAISENRDSYEQYF.

In its sample, this clonotype was seen a few times. CDR3 sequence (DNA): TGCAGTGCTAGAGATACAGGGGATACGCAGTATTTT. As protein: CSARDTGDTQYF. The chain uses TRBV20-1 and TRBJ2-3, with D possibly being TRBD1 (6 bases). Germline lookup yields CDR1 DFQATT and CDR2 SNEGSKA (reference sequence). Trimming cost V 0 bases and J 6 bases, with 7 bases left between them. The CDR3 is 12 residues long.

This clonotype appeared a single time. One junction end does not reproduce the germline sequence, and a read error may be involved. The chain is built from TRBV6-2 or TRBV6-3 and TRBJ2-5; D is perhaps TRBD1 or TRBD2 (5 bases each). The CDR3 has 14 residues. Germline V gives CDR1 MNHEY, CDR2 SVGEGT. The CDR3 sequence: CTSSYLGVQETQYF. CDR3 nucleotide sequence: TGTACCAGCAGTTACTTGGGGGTCCAAGAGACCCAGTACTTC.

This clonotype was found a few times. V is TRBV20-1 and J is TRBJ2-7; 9 bases match TRBD1. The CDR3 spans 15 residues. Germline CDR1 reads DFQATT; CDR2 reads SNEGSKA (reference sequence). Trimming cost V 6 bases and J 2 bases; bases outside gene matches: 11. This CDR3 reads CSALPGTGIPYEQYF. CDR3 nucleotides: TGCAGTGCCTTACCCGGGACAGGGATTCCCTACGAGCAGTACTTC.

A note on this clonotype: A junction end diverges from the germline sequence, so it may reflect a read error. The V gene is TRBV6-1, the J gene TRBJ1-2, with D unresolved. Germline V gene sequence: CDR1 MNHNS, CDR2 SASEGT. The CDR3 runs to 14 residues. CDR3 bases: TGTGCCAGCAGCCCGACCGTGGTTGACTATGGCCACACCTTC. It translates to CASSPTVVDYGHTF.

The chain links TRBV12-3 or TRBV12-4 to TRBJ2-3, with 8 positions matching TRBD1. The CDR3 runs 16 residues. V lost 6 bases and J lost 6; bases outside the gene matches: 14. The DNA of the CDR3 is TGTGCCAGCAGCTCGAGGGGGACAGGCAGAGCGGATACGCAGTATTTT. Amino acid sequence: CASSSRGTGRADTQYF.

The CDR3 DNA follows: TGCAGTGCTAGCGTGGGGAGCAATCAGCCCCAGCATTTT. Amino acids: CSASVGSNQPQHF. The J gene is TRBJ1-5, the V gene TRBV20-1; D not certain. V lost 3 bases and J lost 1, with 7 bases in between. Germline CDR1 and CDR2: DFQATT and SNEGSKA (reference sequence). The CDR3 runs 13 residues.

V is TRBV4-1 and J is TRBJ1-1; D not resolved. Trimming removed 1 base from V and 2 bases from J, with 8 bases in between. Germline values: CDR1 MGHRA, CDR2 YSYEKL. CDR3 length: 14 amino acids. The CDR3 is CASSQGSRNTEAFF. In DNA, the CDR3 is TGCGCCAGCAGCCAAGGGTCCAGAAACACTGAAGCTTTCTTT.

The rearrangement uses TRBV5-1 and TRBJ1-1; D ambiguous. V lost 0 bases and J lost 6, with 9 bases in between. The CDR3 runs to 13 residues. Germline V gene data show CDR1 as SGHRS and CDR2 as YFSETQ. This CDR3 is CASSLDIGSEAFF. CDR3 coding DNA: TGCGCCAGCAGCTTGGACATTGGGTCTGAAGCTTTCTTT.

The chain uses TRBV28 and TRBJ2-3; 9 bases are a match to TRBD2. The CDR3 is 15 residues long. V trimming: 10 bases; J trimming: 2 bases; junction bases outside the gene matches: 10. Germline V gene lookup returns CDR1 MDHEN and CDR2 SYDVKM. The CDR3 DNA follows: TGTGCCACTGGGGCTAGCGGGGTATTCACAGATACGCAGTATTTT. Translating it yields CATGASGVFTDTQYF.

J is TRBJ2-4 and V is TRBV27, with 8 bases matching TRBD1. Germline CDR1 and CDR2: MNHEY and SMNVEV (reference sequence). This CDR3 region has 15 residues. With V trimmed by 5 bases and J by 0 bases, 3 bases remained unmatched. CDR3 protein: CASSEQGVAKNIQYF. The CDR3 DNA reads TGTGCCAGCAGTGAACAGGGGGTAGCCAAAAACATTCAGTACTTC.

V is TRBV20-1 and J is TRBJ2-7; 10 nucleotides line up with TRBD2. V shed 0 bases and J 5 bases; nucleotides not matched to a gene: 10. The germline V gene has CDR1 DFQATT and CDR2 SNEGSKA (reference sequence). This CDR3 is built from 16 residues. The CDR3 DNA is TGCAGTGCTAGAGAGGGAGCGGGGGGGCAGAAGGACGAGCAGTACTTC. Amino acids: CSAREGAGGQKDEQYF.